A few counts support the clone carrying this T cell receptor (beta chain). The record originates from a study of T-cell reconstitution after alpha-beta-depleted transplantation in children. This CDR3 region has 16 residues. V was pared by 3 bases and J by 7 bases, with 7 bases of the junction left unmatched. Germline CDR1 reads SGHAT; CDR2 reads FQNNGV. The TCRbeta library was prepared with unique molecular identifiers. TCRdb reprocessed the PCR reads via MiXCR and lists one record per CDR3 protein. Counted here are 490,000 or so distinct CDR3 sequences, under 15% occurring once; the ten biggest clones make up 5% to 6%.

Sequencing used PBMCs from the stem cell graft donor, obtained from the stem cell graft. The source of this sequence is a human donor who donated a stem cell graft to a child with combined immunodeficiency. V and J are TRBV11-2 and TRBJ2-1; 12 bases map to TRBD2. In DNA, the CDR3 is TGTGCCAGCAGCTTGGAACTAGCGGGAGGAACTAATGAGCAGTTCTTC. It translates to CASSLELAGGTNEQFF. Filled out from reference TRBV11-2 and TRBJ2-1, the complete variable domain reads EAGVAQSPRYKIIEKRQSVAFWCNPISGHATLYWYQQILGQGPKLLIQFQNNGVVDDSQLPKDRFSAERLKGVDSTLKIQPAKLEDSAVYLCASSLELAGGTNEQFFGPGTRLTVL.